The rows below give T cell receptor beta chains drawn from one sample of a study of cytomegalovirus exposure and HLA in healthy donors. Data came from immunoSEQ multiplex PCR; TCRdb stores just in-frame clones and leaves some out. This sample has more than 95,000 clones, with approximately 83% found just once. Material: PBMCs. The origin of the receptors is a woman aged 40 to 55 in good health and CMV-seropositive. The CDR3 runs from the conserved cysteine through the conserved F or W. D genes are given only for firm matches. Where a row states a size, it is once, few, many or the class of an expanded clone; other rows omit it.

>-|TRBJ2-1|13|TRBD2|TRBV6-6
CASHGGNYNEQFF
TGTGCCAGCCACGGGGGGAACTACAATGAGCAGTTCTTC
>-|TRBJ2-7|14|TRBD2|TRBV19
CASSATGGAYEQYF
TGTGCCAGTAGTGCGACGGGGGGAGCCTACGAGCAGTACTTC
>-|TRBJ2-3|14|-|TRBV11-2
CASSPARNTDTQYF
TGTGCCAGCAGCCCCGCTAGGAACACAGATACGCAGTATTTT
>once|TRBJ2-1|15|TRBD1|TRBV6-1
CASRARQGSYNEQFF
TGTGCCAGCCGGGCCCGACAGGGGTCCTACAATGAGCAGTTCTTC
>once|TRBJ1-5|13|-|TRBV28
CAITGREGQPQHF
TGTGCCATCACGGGGAGGGAAGGTCAGCCCCAGCATTTT
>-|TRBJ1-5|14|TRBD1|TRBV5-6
CASSLLQGNQPQHF
TGTGCCAGCAGCTTGCTACAGGGGAATCAGCCCCAGCATTTT
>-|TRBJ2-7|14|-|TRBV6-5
CASSYGLPGDEQYF
TGTGCCAGCAGTTACGGGTTGCCAGGGGACGAGCAGTACTTC
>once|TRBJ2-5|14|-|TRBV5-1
CASSLGRGEETQYF
TGCGCCAGCAGCTTGGGCAGGGGCGAAGAGACCCAGTACTTC
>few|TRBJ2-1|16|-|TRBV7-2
CASSLGAGRINNEQFF
TGTGCCAGCAGCTTAGGGGCAGGTAGGATCAACAATGAGCAGTTCTTC
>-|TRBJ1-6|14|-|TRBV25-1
CASSEGLYNSPLHF
TGTGCCAGCAGTGAGGGGCTCTATAATTCACCCCTCCACTTT
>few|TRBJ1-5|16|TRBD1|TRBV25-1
CASSKATGRSNQPQHF
TGTGCCAGCAGTAAAGCGACAGGGCGAAGCAATCAGCCCCAGCATTTT
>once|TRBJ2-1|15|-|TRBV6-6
CASSYSLDRYNEQFF
TGTGCCAGCAGTTACTCCCTGGACAGATACAATGAGCAGTTCTTC
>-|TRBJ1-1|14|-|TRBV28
CASTLPGQGTEAFF
TGTGCCAGCACCCTCCCCGGACAAGGCACTGAAGCTTTCTTT
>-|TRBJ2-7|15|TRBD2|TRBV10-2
CASSELVAGDYEQYF
TGCGCCAGCAGTGAGTTGGTAGCGGGGGACTACGAGCAGTACTTC
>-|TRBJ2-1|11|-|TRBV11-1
CASSSGQRPFF
TGTGCCAGCAGCTCAGGACAGAGGCCGTTCTTC
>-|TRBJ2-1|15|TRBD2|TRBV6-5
CASSPEAGGNNEQFF
TGTGCCAGCAGTCCCGAGGCGGGAGGAAACAATGAGCAGTTCTTC